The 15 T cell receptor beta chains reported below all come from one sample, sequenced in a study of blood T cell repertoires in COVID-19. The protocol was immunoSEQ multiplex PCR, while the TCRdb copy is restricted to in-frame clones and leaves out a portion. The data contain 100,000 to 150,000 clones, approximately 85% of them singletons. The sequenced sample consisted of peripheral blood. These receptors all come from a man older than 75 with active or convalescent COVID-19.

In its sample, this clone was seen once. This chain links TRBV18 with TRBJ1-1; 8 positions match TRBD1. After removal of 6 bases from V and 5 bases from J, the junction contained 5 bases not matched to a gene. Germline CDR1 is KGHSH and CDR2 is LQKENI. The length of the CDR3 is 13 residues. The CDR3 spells CASSQGARTEAFF. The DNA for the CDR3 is TGTGCCAGCTCCCAGGGGGCTAGGACTGAAGCTTTCTTT. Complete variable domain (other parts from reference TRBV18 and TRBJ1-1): NAGVMQNPRHLVRRRGQEARLRCSPMKGHSHVYWYRQLPEEGLKFMVYLQKENIIDESGMPKERFSAEFPKEGPSILRIQQVVRGDSAAYFCASSQGARTEAFFGQGTRLTVV.

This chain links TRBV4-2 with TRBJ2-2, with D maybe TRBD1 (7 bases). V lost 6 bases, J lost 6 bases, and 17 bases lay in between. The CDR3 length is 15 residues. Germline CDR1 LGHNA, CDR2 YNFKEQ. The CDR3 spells CASREGAYLAGELFF. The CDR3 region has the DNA TGTGCCAGCAGGGAGGGGGCGTATTTGGCCGGGGAGCTGTTTTTT.

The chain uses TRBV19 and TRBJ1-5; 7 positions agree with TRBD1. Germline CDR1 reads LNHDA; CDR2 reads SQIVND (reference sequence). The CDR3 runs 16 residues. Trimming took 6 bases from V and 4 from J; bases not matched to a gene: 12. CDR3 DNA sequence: TGTGCCAGTAGGGGTCAGGGGGTCGGGGAAAATCAGCCCCAGCATTTT. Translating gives CASRGQGVGENQPQHF.

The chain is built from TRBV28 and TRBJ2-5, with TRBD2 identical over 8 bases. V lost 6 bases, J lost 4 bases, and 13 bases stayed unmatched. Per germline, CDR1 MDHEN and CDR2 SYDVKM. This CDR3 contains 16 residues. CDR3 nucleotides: TGTGCCAGCAGGAAATCTAGCGCGGGGGGCAGAGAGACCCAGTACTTC. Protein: CASRKSSAGGRETQYF.

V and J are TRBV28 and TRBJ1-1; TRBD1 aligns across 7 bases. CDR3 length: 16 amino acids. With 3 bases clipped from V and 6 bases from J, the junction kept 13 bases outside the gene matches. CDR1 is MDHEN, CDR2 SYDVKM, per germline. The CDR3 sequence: CASSFQSDRADSEAFF. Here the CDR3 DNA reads TGTGCCAGCAGTTTCCAATCCGACAGGGCGGACTCTGAAGCTTTCTTT. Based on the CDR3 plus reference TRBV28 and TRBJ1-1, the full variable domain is DVKVTQSSRYLVKRTGEKVFLECVQDMDHENMFWYRQDPGLGLRLIYFSYDVKMKEKGDIPEGYSVSREKKERFSLILESASTNQTSMYLCASSFQSDRADSEAFFGQGTRLTVV.

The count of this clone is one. The CDR3 region is CASSLDPGQGYEQYF. The CDR3 DNA is TGCGCCAGCAGCTTGGACCCGGGACAGGGCTACGAGCAGTACTTC. The gene calls are TRBV5-1 and TRBJ2-7; 9 bases map to TRBD1. The CDR3 is made up of 15 amino acids. V dropped 0 bases and J dropped 3; count of bases not matched to a gene: 4. Germline loops: CDR1 SGHRS, CDR2 YFSETQ.

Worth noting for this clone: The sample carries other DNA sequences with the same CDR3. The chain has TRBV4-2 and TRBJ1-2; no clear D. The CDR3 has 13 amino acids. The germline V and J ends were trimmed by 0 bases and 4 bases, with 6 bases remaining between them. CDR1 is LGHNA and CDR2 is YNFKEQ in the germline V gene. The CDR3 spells CASSQETGYGYTF. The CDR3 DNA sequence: TGTGCCAGCAGCCAAGAAACGGGCTATGGCTACACCTTC.

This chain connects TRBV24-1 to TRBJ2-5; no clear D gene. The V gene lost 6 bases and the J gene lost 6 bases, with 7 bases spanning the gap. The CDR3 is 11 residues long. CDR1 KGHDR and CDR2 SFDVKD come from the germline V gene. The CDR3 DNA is TGTGCCACCAGTACACCCCAGACCCAGTACTTC. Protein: CATSTPQTQYF.

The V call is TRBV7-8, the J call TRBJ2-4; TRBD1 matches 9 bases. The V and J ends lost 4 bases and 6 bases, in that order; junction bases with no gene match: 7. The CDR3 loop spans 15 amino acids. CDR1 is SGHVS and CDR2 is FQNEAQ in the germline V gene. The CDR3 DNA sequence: TGTGCCAGCAGCTCATACCAGGGACAGGGAAACATTCAGTACTTC. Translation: CASSSYQGQGNIQYF.

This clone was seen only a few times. This CDR3 reads CASSTSHSSYEQYF. The CDR3 coding sequence is TGTGCCAGCAGTACTAGCCATAGCTCCTACGAGCAGTACTTC. This rearrangement joins TRBV2 to TRBJ2-7; TRBD2 is a possible D gene (6 bases). Germline V gives CDR1 SNHLY, CDR2 FYNNEI. Trimming removed 5 bases from V and 0 bases from J, with 11 bases in between. The CDR3 has 14 residues.

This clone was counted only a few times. For the CDR3, the DNA is TGCGCCAGCAGCCCTGGGACTAGCGGGGCCCTGACCCAGTACTTC. Translating gives CASSPGTSGALTQYF. The chain combines TRBV5-1 with TRBJ2-5, with 13 bases fitting TRBD2. The CDR3 sequence is 15 residues long. Germline V lookup: CDR1 SGHRS, CDR2 YFSETQ. With 4 bases clipped from V and 7 bases from J, the junction kept 7 bases outside the gene matches.

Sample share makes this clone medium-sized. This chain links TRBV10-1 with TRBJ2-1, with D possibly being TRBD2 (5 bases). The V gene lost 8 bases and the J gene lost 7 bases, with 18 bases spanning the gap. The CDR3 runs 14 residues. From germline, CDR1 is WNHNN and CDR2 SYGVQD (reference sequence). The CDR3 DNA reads TGCGCCAGCGGTAGCGCGGGCCTCGATAATGAGCAGTTCTTC. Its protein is CASGSAGLDNEQFF.

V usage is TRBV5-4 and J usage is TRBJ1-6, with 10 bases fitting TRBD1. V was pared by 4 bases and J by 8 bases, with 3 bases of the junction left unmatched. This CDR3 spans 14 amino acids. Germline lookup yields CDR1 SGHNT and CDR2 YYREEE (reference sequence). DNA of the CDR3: TGTGCCAGCAGCCCGGGACAGGGGTATTCACCCCTCCACTTT. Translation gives CASSPGQGYSPLHF.

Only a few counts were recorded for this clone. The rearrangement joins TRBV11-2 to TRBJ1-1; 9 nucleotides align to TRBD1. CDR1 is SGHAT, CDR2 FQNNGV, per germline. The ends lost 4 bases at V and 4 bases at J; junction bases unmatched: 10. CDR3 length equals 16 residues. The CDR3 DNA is TGTGCCAGCAGCTCTTACAGGGGGCTTTTGGTCACTGAAGCTTTCTTT. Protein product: CASSSYRGLLVTEAFF.

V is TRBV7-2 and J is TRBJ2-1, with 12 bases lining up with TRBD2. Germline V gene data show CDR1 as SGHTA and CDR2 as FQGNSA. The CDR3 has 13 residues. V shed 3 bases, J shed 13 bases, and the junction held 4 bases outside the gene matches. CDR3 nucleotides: TGTGCCAGCAGCTTCCGGACTAGCGGGACACAGTTCTTC. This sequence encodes CASSFRTSGTQFF.